Here is one TCR beta chain with its context. The antigen is undetermined. These data are taken from a study of long-term antiretroviral therapy in people with HIV. The study, taken as a whole, reports: The study found narrower CDR3 length ranges in HIV repertoires than in controls.

V was cut by 7 bases and J by 6 bases, with 16 bases left in between. Germline V gene lookup returns CDR1 MNHNS and CDR2 SASEGT. The CDR3 length is 13 residues. Survey-level immunoSEQ v3.0 assays were run. Here immunoSEQ multiplex PCR was the method, and the copy in TCRdb shows in-frame clones only, minus some. The profile shows under 20,000 clones, roughly nine tenths of them singletons. The receptor was isolated from a man in his sixties with HIV. The gene calls are TRBV6-1 and TRBJ2-7; D is possibly TRBD2 (5 bases). Sequencing was performed on unsorted PBMCs, taken 0.3 years after starting antiretroviral therapy. The CDR3 region has the DNA TGTGCCAGCATGAGGGTAGTGCTGAGCGAGCAGTACTTC. This encodes CASMRVVLSEQYF.